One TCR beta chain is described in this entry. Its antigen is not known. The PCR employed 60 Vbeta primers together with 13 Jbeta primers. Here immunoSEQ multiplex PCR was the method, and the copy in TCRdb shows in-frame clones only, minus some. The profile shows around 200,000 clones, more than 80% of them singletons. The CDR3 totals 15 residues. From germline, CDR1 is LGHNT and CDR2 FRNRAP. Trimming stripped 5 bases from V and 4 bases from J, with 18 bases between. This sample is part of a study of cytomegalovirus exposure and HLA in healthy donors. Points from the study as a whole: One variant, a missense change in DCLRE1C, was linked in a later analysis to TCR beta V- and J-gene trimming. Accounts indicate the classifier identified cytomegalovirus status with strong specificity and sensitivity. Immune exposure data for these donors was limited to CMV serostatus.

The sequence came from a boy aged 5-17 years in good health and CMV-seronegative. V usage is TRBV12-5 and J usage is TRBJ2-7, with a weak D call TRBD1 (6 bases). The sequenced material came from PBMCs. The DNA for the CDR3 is TGTGCTAGTGGTGGGGGCCGGGACCGACTATACGAGCAGTACTTC. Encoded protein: CASGGGRDRLYEQYF.